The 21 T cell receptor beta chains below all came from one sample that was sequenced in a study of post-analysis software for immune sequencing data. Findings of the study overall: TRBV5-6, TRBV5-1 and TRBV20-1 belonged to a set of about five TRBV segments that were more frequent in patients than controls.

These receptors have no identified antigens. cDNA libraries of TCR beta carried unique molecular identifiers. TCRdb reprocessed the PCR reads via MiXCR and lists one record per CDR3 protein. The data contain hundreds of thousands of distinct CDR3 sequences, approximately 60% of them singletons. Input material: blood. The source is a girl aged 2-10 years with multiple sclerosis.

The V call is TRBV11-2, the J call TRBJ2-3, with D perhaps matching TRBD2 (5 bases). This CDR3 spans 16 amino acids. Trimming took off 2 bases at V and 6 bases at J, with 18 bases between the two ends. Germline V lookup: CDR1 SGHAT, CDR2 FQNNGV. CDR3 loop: CASSLSSGSLVDTQYF. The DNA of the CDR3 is TGTGCCAGCAGCTTAAGCTCGGGGTCCCTGGTGGATACGCAGTATTTT.

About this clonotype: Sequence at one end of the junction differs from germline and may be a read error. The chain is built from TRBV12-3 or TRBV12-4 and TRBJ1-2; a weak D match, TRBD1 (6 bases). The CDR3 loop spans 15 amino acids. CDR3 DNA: TGTGCCAGCGGTTTAGATGGGACATCTAACTATGGCTACACCTTC. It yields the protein CASGLDGTSNYGYTF.

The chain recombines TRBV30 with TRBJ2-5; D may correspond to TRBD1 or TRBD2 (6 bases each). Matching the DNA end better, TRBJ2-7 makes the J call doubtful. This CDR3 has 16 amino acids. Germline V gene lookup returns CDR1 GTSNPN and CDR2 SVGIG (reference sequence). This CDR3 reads CASPRNKSTGTYEQYF. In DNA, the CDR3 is TGTGCCTCCCCCCGTAACAAGTCAACAGGGACTTACGAGCAGTACTTC.

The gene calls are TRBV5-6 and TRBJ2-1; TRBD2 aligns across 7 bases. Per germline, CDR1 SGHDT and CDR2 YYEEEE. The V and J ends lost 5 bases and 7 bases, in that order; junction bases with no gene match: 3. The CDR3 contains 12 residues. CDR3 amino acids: CASSWTRNEQFF. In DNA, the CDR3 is TGTGCCAGCAGTTGGACTAGGAATGAGCAGTTCTTC.

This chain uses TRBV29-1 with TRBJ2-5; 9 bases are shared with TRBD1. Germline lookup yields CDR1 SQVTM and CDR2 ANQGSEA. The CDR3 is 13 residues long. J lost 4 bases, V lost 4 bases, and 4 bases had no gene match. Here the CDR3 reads CSVVGTGLETQYF. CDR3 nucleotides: TGCAGCGTTGTCGGGACAGGGTTAGAGACCCAGTACTTC.

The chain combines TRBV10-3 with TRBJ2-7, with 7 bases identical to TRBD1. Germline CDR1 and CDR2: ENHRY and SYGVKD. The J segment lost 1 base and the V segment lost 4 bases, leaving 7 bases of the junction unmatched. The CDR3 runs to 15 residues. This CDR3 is CAISVLPGGSYEQYF. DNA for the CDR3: TGTGCCATCAGTGTCTTGCCAGGGGGATCCTACGAGCAGTACTTC.

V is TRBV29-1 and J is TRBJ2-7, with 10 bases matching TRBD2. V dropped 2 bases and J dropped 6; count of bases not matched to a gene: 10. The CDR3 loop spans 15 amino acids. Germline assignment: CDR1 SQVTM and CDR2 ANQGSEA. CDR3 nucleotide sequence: TGCAGCGTTGAAACCCCCGCTAGCGGGAGCGGCGAGCAGTACTTC. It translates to CSVETPASGSGEQYF.

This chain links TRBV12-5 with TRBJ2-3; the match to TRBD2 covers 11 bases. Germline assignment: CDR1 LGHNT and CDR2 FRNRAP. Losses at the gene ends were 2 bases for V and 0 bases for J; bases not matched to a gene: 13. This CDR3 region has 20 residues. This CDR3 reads CASGLSSSGGLTPSTDTQYF. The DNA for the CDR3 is TGTGCTAGTGGTTTGAGTTCTAGCGGGGGGCTTACCCCTAGCACAGATACGCAGTATTTT.

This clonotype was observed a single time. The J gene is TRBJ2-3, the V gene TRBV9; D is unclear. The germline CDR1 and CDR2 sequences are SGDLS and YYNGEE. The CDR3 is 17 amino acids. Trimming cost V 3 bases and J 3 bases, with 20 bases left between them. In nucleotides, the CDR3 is TGTGCCAGCAGCGCACAACCCAGAAACCCGAGGACAGATACGCAGTATTTT. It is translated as CASSAQPRNPRTDTQYF. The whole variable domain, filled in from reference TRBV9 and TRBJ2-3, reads DSGVTQTPKHLITATGQRVTLRCSPRSGDLSVYWYQQSLDQGLQFLIQYYNGEERAKGNILERFSAQQFPDLHSELNLSSLELGDSALYFCASSAQPRNPRTDTQYFGPGTRLTVL.

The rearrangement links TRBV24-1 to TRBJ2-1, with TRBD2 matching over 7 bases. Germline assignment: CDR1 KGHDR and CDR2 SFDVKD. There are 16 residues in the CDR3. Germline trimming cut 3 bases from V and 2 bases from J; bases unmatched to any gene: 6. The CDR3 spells CATSDPPAGPYNEQFF. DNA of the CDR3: TGTGCCACCAGTGATCCGCCAGCGGGGCCCTACAATGAGCAGTTCTTC.

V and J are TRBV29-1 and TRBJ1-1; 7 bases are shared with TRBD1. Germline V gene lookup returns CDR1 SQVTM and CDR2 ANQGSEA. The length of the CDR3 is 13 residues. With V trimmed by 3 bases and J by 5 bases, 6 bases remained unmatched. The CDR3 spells CSVETGRLTEAFF. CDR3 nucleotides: TGCAGCGTTGAGACAGGGAGGTTGACTGAAGCTTTCTTT.

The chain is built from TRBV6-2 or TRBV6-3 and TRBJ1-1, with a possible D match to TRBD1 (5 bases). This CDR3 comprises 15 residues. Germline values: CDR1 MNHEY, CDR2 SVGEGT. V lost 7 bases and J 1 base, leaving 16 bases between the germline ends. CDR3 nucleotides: TGTGCCAGCACCCTAGTAGGGGAGTGGAACACTGAAGCTTTCTTT. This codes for CASTLVGEWNTEAFF.

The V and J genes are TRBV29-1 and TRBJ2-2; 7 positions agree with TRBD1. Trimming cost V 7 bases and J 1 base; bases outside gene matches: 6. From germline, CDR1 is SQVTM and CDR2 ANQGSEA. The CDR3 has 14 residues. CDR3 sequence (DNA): TGCAGCGCTAGGGACAGTGTGAACACCGGGGAGCTGTTTTTT. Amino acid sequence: CSARDSVNTGELFF.

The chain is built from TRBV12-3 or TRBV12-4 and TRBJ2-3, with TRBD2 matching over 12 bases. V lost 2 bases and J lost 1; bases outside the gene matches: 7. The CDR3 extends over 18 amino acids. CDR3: CASSLRELAGGGTDTQYF. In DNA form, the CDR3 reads TGTGCCAGCAGTTTAAGGGAACTAGCGGGGGGTGGCACAGATACGCAGTATTTT.

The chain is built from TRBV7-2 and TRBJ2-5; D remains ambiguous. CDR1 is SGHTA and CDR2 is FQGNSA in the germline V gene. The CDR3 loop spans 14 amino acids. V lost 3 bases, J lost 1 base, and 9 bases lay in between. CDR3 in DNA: TGTGCCAGCAGCTTGCATAACCTCCAAGAGACCCAGTACTTC. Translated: CASSLHNLQETQYF.

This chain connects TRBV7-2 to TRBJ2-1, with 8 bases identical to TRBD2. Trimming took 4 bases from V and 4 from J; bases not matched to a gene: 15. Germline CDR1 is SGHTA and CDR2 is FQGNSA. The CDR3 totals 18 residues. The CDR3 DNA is TGTGCCAGCAGCTCCCCTAAGGCGGCGGGGGGACTATACAATGAGCAGTTCTTC. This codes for CASSSPKAAGGLYNEQFF.

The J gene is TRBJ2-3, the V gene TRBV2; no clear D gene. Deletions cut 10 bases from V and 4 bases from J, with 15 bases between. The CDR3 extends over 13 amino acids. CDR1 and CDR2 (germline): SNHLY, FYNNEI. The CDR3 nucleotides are TGTGCCACGGATCCTAAGGGTGCAGATACGCAGTATTTT. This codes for CATDPKGADTQYF.

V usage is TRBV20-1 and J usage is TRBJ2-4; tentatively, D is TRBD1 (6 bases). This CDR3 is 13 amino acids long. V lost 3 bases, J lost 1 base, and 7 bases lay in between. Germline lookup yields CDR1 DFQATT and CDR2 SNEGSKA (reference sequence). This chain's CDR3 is CSASDRAKNIQYF. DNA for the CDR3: TGCAGTGCTAGTGACAGGGCCAAAAACATTCAGTACTTC.

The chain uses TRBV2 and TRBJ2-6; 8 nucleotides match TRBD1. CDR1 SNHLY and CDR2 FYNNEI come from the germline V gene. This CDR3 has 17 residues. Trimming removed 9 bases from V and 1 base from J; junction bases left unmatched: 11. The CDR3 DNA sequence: TGTGCCAGTCTTGACAGGGGTCGCTTTTCTGGGGCCAACGTCCTGACTTTC. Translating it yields CASLDRGRFSGANVLTF. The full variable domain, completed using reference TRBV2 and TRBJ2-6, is EPEVTQTPSHQVTQMGQEVILRCVPISNHLYFYWYRQILGQKVEFLVSFYNNEISEKSEIFDDQFSVERPDGSNFTLKIRSTKLEDSAMYFCASLDRGRFSGANVLTFGAGSRLTVL.

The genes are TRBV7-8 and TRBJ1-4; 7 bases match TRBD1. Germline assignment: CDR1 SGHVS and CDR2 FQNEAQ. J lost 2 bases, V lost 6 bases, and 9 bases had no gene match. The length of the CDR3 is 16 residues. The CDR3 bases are TGTGCCAGCAGTCCGAGCAGGGGGGCGACTAATGAAAAACTGTTTTTT. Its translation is CASSPSRGATNEKLFF.

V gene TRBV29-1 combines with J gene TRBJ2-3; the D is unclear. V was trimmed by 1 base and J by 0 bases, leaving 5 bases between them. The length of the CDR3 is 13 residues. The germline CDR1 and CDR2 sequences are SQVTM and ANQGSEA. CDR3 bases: TGCAGCGTTGAAGGCTGGAGCACAGATACGCAGTATTTT. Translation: CSVEGWSTDTQYF.